This is a list of T cell receptor beta chains from one sample in a study of blood T cell repertoires in COVID-19. Sequencing used immunoSEQ multiplex PCR; TCRdb keeps in-frame clones, though not all of them. The table shows roughly 340,000 clones, with over 75% occurring only once. What was sequenced was PBMCs or T cells enriched from blood (not recorded which). These receptors originate from a man aged 35-49 years in a cohort exposed to, infected with or recovered from COVID-19 (not recorded which). Both conserved end residues are part of each CDR3. Fields, in order: clone size, J gene, V gene, D gene, CDR3 DNA, CDR3 protein. D genes are given only for firm matches. Where a row states a size, it is once, few, many or the class of an expanded clone; other rows omit it.

many	TRBJ1-1	TRBV5-6	TRBD1	TGTGCCAGCAGCTTGACAGGGGGCACAACTGAAGCTTTCTTT	CASSLTGGTTEAFF
-	TRBJ1-1	TRBV23-1	TRBD1	TGCGCCAGCAGTCAATCGGGCAGGGGGCTTTTGAACACTGAAGCTTTCTTT	CASSQSGRGLLNTEAFF
-	TRBJ1-2	TRBV3-1/TRBV3-2	-	TGTGCCAGCAGCCAAGATCCGGGGGGTAGGGGCTACACCTTC	CASSQDPGGRGYTF
-	TRBJ2-3	TRBV5-5	TRBD2	TGTGCCAGCAGCTTTAGCGGGCGGGAAGATACGCAGTATTTT	CASSFSGREDTQYF
many	TRBJ2-3	TRBV7-2	-	TGTGCCAGCAGCGTAGGCGCGGGAAGGGTAGATACGCAGTATTTT	CASSVGAGRVDTQYF
-	TRBJ1-5	TRBV5-1	-	TGCGCCAGCAGCTTGGGAGGCAGGGACAATCAGCCCCAGCATTTT	CASSLGGRDNQPQHF
-	TRBJ1-4	TRBV28	TRBD1	TGTGCCAGCAAGACAGGGGGTGAAAAACTGTTTTTT	CASKTGGEKLFF
-	TRBJ2-3	TRBV25-1	TRBD2	TGTGCCAGCAGGGGGACTAGCGGGAGAGTAGATACGCAGTATTTT	CASRGTSGRVDTQYF
few	TRBJ2-1	TRBV11-2	TRBD2	TGTGCCAGCAACCCTATCCGCGGACTAGCGGGAGTGCAGTTCTTC	CASNPIRGLAGVQFF
few	TRBJ1-5	TRBV28	TRBD1	TGTGCCAGCAGTTCTGGACAGGGTGAGGTGCAGCCCCAGCATTTT	CASSSGQGEVQPQHF
-	TRBJ2-7	TRBV5-1	TRBD2	TGCGCCAGCAGCTTGGATTGGACTAGGAGCTCCTACGAGCAGTACTTC	CASSLDWTRSSYEQYF
-	TRBJ1-3	TRBV28	-	TGTGCCAGCAGTTTAGAGCGGTCCTCTGGAAACACCATATATTTT	CASSLERSSGNTIYF
-	TRBJ2-7	TRBV27	TRBD1	TGTGCCAGCAGTTTACGGGGACAGGGGGCAGAGGAGCAGTACTTC	CASSLRGQGAEEQYF
-	TRBJ2-1	TRBV9	-	TGTGCCAGCAGCGTGACCGGACAGACCGAGCAGTTCTTC	CASSVTGQTEQFF
-	TRBJ2-5	TRBV9	-	TGTGCCAGCAGCGTAGGGGCAGAAGAGACCCAGTACTTC	CASSVGAEETQYF
-	TRBJ2-7	TRBV5-4	TRBD2	TGTGCCAGCAGCCTACCCGGGACTACCTTCTACGAGCAGTACTTC	CASSLPGTTFYEQYF
-	TRBJ1-6	TRBV19	-	TGTGCCAGTAGTAGACAGGCTGGTTGGGTCTCACCCCTCCACTTT	CASSRQAGWVSPLHF
-	TRBJ1-1	TRBV6-5	-	TGTGCCAGCAGTCCGACAGGCCTGAACACTGAAGCTTTCTTT	CASSPTGLNTEAFF
-	TRBJ1-3	TRBV7-2	-	TGTGCCAGCAGCCCCCTTAGCCTCTCTGGAAACACCATATATTTT	CASSPLSLSGNTIYF
-	TRBJ2-1	TRBV4-1	TRBD2	TGCGCCAGCAGCGGGCGGACTAGTCGCAATGAGCAGTTCTTC	CASSGRTSRNEQFF
few	TRBJ2-7	TRBV7-6	TRBD2	TGTGCCAGCAGCACAAAACAAGTAACCGGGACTAGCACCTACTCCTACGAGCAGTACTTC	CASSTKQVTGTSTYSYEQYF
-	TRBJ2-4	TRBV5-1	TRBD2	TGCGCCAGCAGCACAACTAGCGGGGGAAACATTCAGTACTTC	CASSTTSGGNIQYF
-	TRBJ1-2	TRBV5-5	TRBD1	TGTGCCAGCAGCCTAGGACAGGGGGTGAAGGGCTACACCTTC	CASSLGQGVKGYTF
few	TRBJ2-1	TRBV7-9	TRBD2	TGTGCCAGCAGCTGGACGGGAGGGCCTAATGAGCAGTTCTTC	CASSWTGGPNEQFF
once	TRBJ2-7	TRBV11-2	TRBD2	TGTGCCAGCAGCCCCGGTGTGGGGACTAGCGGTTCCTACGAGCAGTACTTC	CASSPGVGTSGSYEQYF
-	TRBJ2-1	TRBV5-1	TRBD2	TGCGCCAGAAAAACGACCCGGGGACTAGCGGGAGTTAGGTCCTACAATGAGCAGTTCTTC	CARKTTRGLAGVRSYNEQFF
-	TRBJ2-7	TRBV5-1	TRBD1	TGCGCCAGCAGCCAGGGACAGGGGGCCCACGAGCAGTACTTC	CASSQGQGAHEQYF
-	TRBJ2-7	TRBV7-9	TRBD2	TGTGCCAGCAGCGTCCAGGGACTAGCGGGTCCATCCTACGAGCAGTACTTC	CASSVQGLAGPSYEQYF
-	TRBJ1-1	TRBV5-1	-	TGCGCCAGCAGCTTGGATGGACAGATACGTCCCGGGGCGAACGCTGAAGCTTTCTTT	CASSLDGQIRPGANAEAFF
-	TRBJ2-1	TRBV18	TRBD2	TGTGCCAGCTCACCAGGGACTAGCGGAGAGGCTGAGCAGTTCTTC	CASSPGTSGEAEQFF
-	TRBJ1-5	TRBV19	TRBD1	TGTGCCAGTAGTATTGGGGGACAGGTCGGGAATCAGCCCCAGCATTTT	CASSIGGQVGNQPQHF
-	TRBJ2-3	TRBV12-3/TRBV12-4	-	TGTGCCAGCGGGAAACTAGTCCGCCATACGCAGTATTTT	CASGKLVRHTQYF
-	TRBJ1-1	TRBV7-9	-	TGTGCCAGCACGATAGACAACCAACGAGCTTTCTTT	CASTIDNQRAFF
few	TRBJ2-5	TRBV7-9	TRBD2	TGTGCCAGCAGCTTAGTCTGGGGGGGAGAGACCCAGTACTTC	CASSLVWGGETQYF
-	TRBJ2-6	TRBV11-1	TRBD1	TGTGCCAGCAGCCGCAGGGGGCCTGGGGCCAACGTCCTGACTTTC	CASSRRGPGANVLTF
-	TRBJ2-5	TRBV11-2	-	TGTGCCAGCAGCCAAAAAACCCCCGGGGAGACCCAGTACTTC	CASSQKTPGETQYF
-	TRBJ1-2	TRBV24-1	TRBD1	TGTGCCACCGAAGGACCGGGACAGGGAAATGGCTACACCTTC	CATEGPGQGNGYTF
-	TRBJ2-5	TRBV5-1	TRBD2	TGCGCCAGCAGCTTCGGACTAGCGGGAGGACGGGAGACCCAGTACTTC	CASSFGLAGGRETQYF
-	TRBJ2-5	TRBV28	TRBD2	TGTGCCAGCAGTTCACATAGCGGGAGCTCAGAGACCCAGTACTTC	CASSSHSGSSETQYF
-	TRBJ2-3	TRBV2	TRBD2	TGTGCCAGCAGTGCCCGGACTAGCGGGGTGCCCACAGATACGCAGTATTTT	CASSARTSGVPTDTQYF
-	TRBJ1-1	TRBV11-2	-	TGTGCCAGCAGCTTGGGCTTGTCCACTGAAGCTTTCTTT	CASSLGLSTEAFF
-	TRBJ2-7	TRBV5-1	-	TGCGCCAGCAGCTTGGATGGGACATGGACCTACGAGCAGTACTTC	CASSLDGTWTYEQYF
-	TRBJ2-4	TRBV7-9	TRBD1	TGTGCCAGCAGCACCCCGGGACAGATAGCCAAAAACATTCAGTACTTC	CASSTPGQIAKNIQYF
once	TRBJ1-5	TRBV28	TRBD1	TGTGCCAGCAGTTTATGGGGGATACCGGGACAGAAAAGTTCTAGCAATCAGCCCCAGCATTTT	CASSLWGIPGQKSSSNQPQHF
-	TRBJ2-2	TRBV10-1	TRBD1	TGCGCCAGCAGCCCGGGACAGGGGGACACCGGGGAGCTGTTTTTT	CASSPGQGDTGELFF
once	TRBJ1-2	TRBV9	TRBD1	TGTGCCAGCAGCGTTTCCGGGACAGCCTCAATCTATGGCTACACCTTC	CASSVSGTASIYGYTF
-	TRBJ2-7	TRBV4-1	TRBD1	TGCGCCAGCAGCCTGGACAGGTTCTACGAGCAGTACTTC	CASSLDRFYEQYF
-	TRBJ1-3	TRBV2	-	TGTGCCAGCACTCGACAGGCCCACTCTGGAAACACCATATATTTT	CASTRQAHSGNTIYF
few	TRBJ2-7	TRBV7-2	-	TGTGCCAGCAGCTTAGGGGGACTCGGGTACGAGCAGTACTTC	CASSLGGLGYEQYF
once	TRBJ2-7	TRBV5-1	TRBD2	TGCGCCAGCAGCCTATTAGCGGGAGGGCCTGGCGAGCAGTACTTC	CASSLLAGGPGEQYF
few	TRBJ1-1	TRBV6-5	-	TGTGCCAGCAGCACGACACCCCTGAACACTGAAGCTTTCTTT	CASSTTPLNTEAFF
-	TRBJ2-4	TRBV7-9	TRBD2	TGTGCCAGCAGCTTGGCTAGCGGGGTAGCCAAAAACATTCAGTACTTC	CASSLASGVAKNIQYF
-	TRBJ2-1	TRBV7-3	-	TGTGCCAGCAGCCCGAGATACAGGGTACCTAACAATGAGCAGTTCTTC	CASSPRYRVPNNEQFF
-	TRBJ2-2	TRBV30	-	TGTGCCTGGAGGGGGCAGCGGAACACCGGGGAGCTGTTTTTT	CAWRGQRNTGELFF
-	TRBJ1-3	TRBV21-1	-	TGTGCCAGCAGCACCCCCTTGACAGCCGACTCTGGAAACACCATATATTTT	CASSTPLTADSGNTIYF